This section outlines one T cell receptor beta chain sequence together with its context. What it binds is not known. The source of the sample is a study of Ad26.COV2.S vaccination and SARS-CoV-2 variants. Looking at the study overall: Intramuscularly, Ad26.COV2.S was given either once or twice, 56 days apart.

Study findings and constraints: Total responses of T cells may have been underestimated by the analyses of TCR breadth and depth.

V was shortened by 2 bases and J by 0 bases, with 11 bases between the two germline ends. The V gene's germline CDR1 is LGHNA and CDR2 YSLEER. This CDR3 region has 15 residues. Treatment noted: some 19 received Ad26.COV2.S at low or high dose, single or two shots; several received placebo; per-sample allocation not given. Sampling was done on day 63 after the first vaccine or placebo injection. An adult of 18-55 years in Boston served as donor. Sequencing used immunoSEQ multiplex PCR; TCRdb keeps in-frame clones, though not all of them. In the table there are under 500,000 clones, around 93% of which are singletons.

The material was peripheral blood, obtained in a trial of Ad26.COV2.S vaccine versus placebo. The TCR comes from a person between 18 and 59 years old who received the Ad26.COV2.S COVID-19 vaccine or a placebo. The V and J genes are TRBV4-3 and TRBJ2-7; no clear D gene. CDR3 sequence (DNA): TGCGCCAGCAGCCAACTTCTGGGATCCTCCTACGAGCAGTACTTC. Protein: CASSQLLGSSYEQYF.